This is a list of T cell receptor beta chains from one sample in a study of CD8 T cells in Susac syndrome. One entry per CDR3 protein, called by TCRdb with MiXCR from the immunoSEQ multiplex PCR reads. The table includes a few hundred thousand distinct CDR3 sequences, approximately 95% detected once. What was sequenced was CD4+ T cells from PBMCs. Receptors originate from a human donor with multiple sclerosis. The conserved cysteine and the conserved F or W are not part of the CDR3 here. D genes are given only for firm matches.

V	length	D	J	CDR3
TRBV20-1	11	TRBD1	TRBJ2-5	SARTGGQETQY
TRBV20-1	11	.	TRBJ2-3	SAWDRSTDTQY
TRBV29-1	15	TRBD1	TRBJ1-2	SVDEVDRAEVYYGYT
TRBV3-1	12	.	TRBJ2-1	ASSQEQGRGEQF
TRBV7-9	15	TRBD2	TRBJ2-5	ASSSLAGPTFQETQY
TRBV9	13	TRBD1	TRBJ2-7	ASSVAGTGYYEQY
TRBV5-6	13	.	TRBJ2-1	ASSPPVGNYNEQF
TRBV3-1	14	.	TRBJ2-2	ASSQATTGTSGELF
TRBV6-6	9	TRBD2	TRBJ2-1	ASILSGEQF
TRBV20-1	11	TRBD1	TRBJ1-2	SARGTGTGGYT
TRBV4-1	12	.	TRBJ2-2	ASSQVRDTGELF
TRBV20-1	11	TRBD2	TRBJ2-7	SASGGRTYEQY
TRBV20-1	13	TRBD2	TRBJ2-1	SASALAGVPNEQF
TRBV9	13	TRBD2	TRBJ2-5	ASSVGSGGQETQY
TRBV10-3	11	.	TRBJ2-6	AIGGSGANVLT
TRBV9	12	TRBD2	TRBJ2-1	ASSPRGGGVEQF
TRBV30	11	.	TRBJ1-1	AWSVAGPTEAF
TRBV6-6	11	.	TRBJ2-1	ASSYSEYNEQF
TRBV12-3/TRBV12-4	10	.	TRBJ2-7	ASSLAGLEQY
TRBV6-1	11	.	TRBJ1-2	ASSMTGIYGYT
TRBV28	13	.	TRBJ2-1	ASLMSRAAYNEQF
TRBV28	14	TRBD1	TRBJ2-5	ASSLLGQGHQETQY
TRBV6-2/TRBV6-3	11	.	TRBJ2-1	ASTETRYNEQF
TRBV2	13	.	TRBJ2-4	ASSRQTSSKNIQY
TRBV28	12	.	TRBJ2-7	ASSSHPGDGEQY
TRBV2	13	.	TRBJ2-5	ASSEDRGKQETQY
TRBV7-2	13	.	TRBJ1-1	ASSLEAPRNTEAF
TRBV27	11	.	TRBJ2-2	ASSQGDTGELF
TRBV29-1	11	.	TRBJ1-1	SAQPRQATEAF
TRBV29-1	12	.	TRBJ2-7	SAGGTSTSYEQY
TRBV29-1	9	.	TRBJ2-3	SVESTDTQY
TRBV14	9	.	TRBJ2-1	ASGRQNEQF
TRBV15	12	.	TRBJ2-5	ATSTFRSGETQY
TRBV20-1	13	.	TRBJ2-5	SARDRLAFQETQY
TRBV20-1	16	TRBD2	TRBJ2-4	SARGASGGPTAKNIQY